This is a list of T cell receptor beta chains from one sample in a study of OX40 agonist ivuxolimab in advanced cancers. Using immunoSEQ multiplex PCR, the repertoire was profiled, and TCRdb retains in-frame clones only, with some absent. This sample has more than 10,000 clones, with 84% found just once. The sequencing used CD4+ or CD8+ T cells sorted from blood, collected in a trial of the OX40 agonist ivuxolimab. These receptor sequences come from an adult with an advanced solid tumor such as melanoma, head and neck, liver or kidney cancer. Both conserved end residues are part of each CDR3.

>TRBV19|TRBJ1-3
CASSIRGGSGNTIYF
>TRBV30|TRBJ2-5
CAHSGLGETQYF
>TRBV19|TRBJ1-1
CASSMGPTEAFF
>TRBV9|TRBJ1-1
CASSVGPSNTEAFF
>TRBV6-4|TRBJ2-1
CASGTSGSNEQFF
>TRBV6-5|TRBJ1-1
CASSDTGLYTEAFF
>TRBV19|TRBJ1-1
CASSWGTEAFF
>TRBV28|TRBJ2-7
CASSPAGGWSSYEQYF
>TRBV10-3|TRBJ1-1
CAVLEEPNTEAFF
>TRBV4-1|TRBJ2-1
CASSQAVRGNEQFF
>TRBV5-1|TRBJ1-5
CASSLTGAFNQPQHF
>TRBV14|TRBJ2-5
CASSQVRGRGRETQYF
>TRBV5-1|TRBJ1-3
CASSPGSSGNTIYF
>TRBV4-3|TRBJ2-7
CASSQDLGLIKQQYF
>TRBV19|TRBJ2-7
CASSPTGGVYEQYF
>TRBV13|TRBJ1-2
CASSPGTVINYGYTF
>TRBV5-4|TRBJ1-1
CASSCNRCKTEAFF
>TRBV7-6|TRBJ2-7
CASSSGQNNEQYF
>TRBV21-1|TRBJ2-1
CASSLPTGGSYNEQFF
>TRBV10-2|TRBJ2-3
CASGPSGTDTQYF
>TRBV27|TRBJ2-7
CASRGGSGEQYF
>TRBV9|TRBJ2-1
CASSVNLEAGREQFF
>TRBV28|TRBJ1-3
CASTLPGYAGNTIYF
>TRBV7-6|TRBJ2-1
CASSSKLGSYNEQFF
>TRBV5-1|TRBJ2-3
CASSFRQGDLQDTQYF
>TRBV15|TRBJ1-4
CATSRDGDRWSRLFF